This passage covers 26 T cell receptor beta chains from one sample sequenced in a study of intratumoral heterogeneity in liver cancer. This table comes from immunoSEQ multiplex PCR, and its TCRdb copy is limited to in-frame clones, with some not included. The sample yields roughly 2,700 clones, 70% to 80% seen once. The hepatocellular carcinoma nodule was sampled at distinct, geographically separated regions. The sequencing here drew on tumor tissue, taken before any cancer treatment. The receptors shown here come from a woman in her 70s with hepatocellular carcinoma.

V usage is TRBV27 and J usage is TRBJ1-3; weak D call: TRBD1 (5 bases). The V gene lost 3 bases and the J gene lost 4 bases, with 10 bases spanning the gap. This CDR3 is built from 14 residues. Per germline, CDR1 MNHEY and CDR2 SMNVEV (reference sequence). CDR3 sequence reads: CASSFGGSGNTIYF. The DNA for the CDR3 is TGTGCCAGCAGTTTCGGGGGATCGGGAAACACCATATATTTT.

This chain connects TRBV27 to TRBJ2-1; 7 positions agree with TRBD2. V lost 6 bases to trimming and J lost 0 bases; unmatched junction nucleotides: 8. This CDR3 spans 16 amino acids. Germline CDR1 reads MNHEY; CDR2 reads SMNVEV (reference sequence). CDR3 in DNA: TGTGCCAGCAGCCCCAGGGAGGGAAGCTCCTACAATGAGCAGTTCTTC. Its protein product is CASSPREGSSYNEQFF.

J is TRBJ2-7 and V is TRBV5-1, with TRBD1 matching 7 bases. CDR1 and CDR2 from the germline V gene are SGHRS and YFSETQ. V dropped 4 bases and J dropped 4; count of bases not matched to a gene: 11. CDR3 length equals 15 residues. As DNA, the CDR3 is TGCGCCAGCAGCGGGGGTCGGACAGGCATATACGAGCAGTACTTC. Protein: CASSGGRTGIYEQYF.

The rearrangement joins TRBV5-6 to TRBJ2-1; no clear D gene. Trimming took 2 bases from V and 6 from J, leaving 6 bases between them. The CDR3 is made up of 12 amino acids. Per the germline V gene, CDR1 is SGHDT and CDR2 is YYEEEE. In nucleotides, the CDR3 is TGTGCCAGCAGCTTTTTATCCAATGAGCAGTTCTTC. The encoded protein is CASSFLSNEQFF. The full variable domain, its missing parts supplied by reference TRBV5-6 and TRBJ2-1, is DAGVTQSPTHLIKTRGQQVTLRCSPKSGHDTVSWYQQALGQGPQFIFQYYEEEERQRGNFPDRFSGHQFPNYSSELNVNALLLGDSALYLCASSFLSNEQFFGPGTRLTVL.

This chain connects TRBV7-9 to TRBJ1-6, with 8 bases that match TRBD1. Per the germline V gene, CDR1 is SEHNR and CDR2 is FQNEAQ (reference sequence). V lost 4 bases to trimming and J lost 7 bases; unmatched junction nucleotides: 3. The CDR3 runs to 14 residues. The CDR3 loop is CASSSQGGNSPLHF. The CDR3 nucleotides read TGTGCCAGCAGCTCACAGGGGGGAAATTCACCCCTCCACTTT. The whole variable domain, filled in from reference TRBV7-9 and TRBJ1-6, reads DTGVSQNPRHKITKRGQNVTFRCDPISEHNRLYWYRQTLGQGPEFLTYFQNEAQLEKSRLLSDRFSAERPKGSFSTLEIQRTEQGDSAMYLCASSSQGGNSPLHFGNGTRLTVT.

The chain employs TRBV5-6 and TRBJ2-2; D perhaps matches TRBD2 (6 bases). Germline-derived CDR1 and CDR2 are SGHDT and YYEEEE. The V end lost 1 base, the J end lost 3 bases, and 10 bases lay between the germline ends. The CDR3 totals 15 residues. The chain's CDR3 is CASSLRRGHTGELFF. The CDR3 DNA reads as TGTGCCAGCAGCTTGAGGCGGGGACACACCGGGGAGCTGTTTTTT.

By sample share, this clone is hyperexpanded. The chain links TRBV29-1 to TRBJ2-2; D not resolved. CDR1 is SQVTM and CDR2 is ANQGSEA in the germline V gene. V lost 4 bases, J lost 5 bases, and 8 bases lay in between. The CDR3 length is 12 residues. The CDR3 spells CSVVGPTGELFF. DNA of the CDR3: TGCAGCGTTGTCGGTCCGACCGGGGAGCTGTTTTTT.

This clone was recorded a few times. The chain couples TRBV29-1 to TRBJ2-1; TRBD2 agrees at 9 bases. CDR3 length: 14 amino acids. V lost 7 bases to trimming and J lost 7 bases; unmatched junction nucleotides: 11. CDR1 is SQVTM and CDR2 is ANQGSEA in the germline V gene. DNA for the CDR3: TGCAGCGGGATAGCGGGAGCTGGTGGGAATGAGCAGTTCTTC. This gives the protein CSGIAGAGGNEQFF.

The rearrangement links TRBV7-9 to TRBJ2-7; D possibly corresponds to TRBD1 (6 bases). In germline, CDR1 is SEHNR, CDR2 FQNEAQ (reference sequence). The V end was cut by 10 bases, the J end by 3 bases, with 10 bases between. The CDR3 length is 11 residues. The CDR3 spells CATSDSYEQYF. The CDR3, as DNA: TGTGCCACCTCGGACAGCTACGAGCAGTACTTC.

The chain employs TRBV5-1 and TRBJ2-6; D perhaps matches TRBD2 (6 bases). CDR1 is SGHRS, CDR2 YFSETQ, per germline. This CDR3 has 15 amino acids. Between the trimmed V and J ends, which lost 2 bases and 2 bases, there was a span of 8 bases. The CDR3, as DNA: TGCGCCAGCAGCTTCGGGGGTACTGGGGCCAACGTCCTGACTTTC. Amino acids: CASSFGGTGANVLTF.

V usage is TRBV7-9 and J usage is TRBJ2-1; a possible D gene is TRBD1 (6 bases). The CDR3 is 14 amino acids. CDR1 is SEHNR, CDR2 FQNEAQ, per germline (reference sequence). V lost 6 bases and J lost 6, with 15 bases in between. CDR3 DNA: TGTGCCAGCAGTACTCAGGGGTATGGCAATGAGCAGTTCTTC. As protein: CASSTQGYGNEQFF.

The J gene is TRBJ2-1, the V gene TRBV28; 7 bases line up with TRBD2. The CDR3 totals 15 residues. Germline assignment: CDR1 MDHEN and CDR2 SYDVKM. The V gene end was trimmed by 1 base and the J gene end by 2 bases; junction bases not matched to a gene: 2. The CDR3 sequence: CASSLSTSAYNEQFF. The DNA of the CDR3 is TGTGCCAGCAGTTTATCTACTAGCGCCTACAATGAGCAGTTCTTC.

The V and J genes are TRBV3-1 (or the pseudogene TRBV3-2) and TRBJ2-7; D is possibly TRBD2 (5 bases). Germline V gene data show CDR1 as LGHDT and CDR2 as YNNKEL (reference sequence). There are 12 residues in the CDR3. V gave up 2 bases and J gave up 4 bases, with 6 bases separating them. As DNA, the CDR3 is TGTGCCAGCAGCCAAACGGGATACGAGCAGTACTTC. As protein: CASSQTGYEQYF.

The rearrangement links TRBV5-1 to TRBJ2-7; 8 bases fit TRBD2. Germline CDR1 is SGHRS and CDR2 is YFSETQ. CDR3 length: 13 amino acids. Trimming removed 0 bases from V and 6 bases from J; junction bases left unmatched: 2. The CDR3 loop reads CASSLAGGREQYF. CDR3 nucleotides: TGCGCCAGCAGCTTGGCGGGAGGGCGCGAGCAGTACTTC. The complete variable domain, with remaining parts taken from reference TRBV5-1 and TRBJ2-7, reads KAGVTQTPRYLIKTRGQQVTLSCSPISGHRSVSWYQQTPGQGLQFLFEYFSETQRNKGNFPGRFSGRQFSNSRSEMNVSTLELGDSALYLCASSLAGGREQYFGPGTRLTVT.

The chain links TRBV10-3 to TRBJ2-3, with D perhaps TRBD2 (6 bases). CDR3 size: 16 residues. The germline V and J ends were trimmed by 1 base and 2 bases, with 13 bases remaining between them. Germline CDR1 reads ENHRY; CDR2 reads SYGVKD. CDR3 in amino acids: CAISELRGRHTDTQYF. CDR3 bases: TGTGCCATCAGTGAGTTGCGGGGACGGCACACAGATACGCAGTATTTT.

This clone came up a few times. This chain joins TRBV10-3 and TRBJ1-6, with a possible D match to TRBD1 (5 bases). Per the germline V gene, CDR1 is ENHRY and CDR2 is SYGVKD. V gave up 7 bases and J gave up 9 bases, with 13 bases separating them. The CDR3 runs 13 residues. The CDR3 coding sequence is TGTGCCATCACCCCAGGGAAAGCTTCACCCCTCCACTTT. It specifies CAITPGKASPLHF.

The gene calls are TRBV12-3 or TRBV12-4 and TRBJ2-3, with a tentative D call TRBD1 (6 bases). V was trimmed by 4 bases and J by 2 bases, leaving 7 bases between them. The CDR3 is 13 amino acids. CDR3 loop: CASSYRDTDTQYF. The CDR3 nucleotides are TGTGCCAGCAGTTACAGGGACACAGATACGCAGTATTTT.

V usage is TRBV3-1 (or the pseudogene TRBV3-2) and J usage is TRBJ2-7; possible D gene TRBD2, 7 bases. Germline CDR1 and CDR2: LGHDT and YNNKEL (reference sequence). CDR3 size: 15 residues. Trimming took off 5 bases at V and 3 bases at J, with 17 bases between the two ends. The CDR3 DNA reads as TGTGCCAGCAGCAGGGGGAGGGAGTCTAACTACGAGCAGTACTTC. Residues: CASSRGRESNYEQYF.

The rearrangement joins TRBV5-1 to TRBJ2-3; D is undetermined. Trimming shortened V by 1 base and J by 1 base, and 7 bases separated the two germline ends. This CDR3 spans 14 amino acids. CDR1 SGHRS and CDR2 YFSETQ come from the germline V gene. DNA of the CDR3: TGCGCCAGCAGCTTGCAGGTGGGCACAGATACGCAGTATTTT. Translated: CASSLQVGTDTQYF.

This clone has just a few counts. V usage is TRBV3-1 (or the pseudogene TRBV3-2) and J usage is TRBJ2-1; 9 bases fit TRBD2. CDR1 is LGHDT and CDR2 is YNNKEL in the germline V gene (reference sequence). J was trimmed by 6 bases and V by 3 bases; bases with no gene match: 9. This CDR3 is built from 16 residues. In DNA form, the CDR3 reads TGTGCCAGCAGCCAGGGGACCGGGACTAGCTCCAATGAGCAGTTCTTC. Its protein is CASSQGTGTSSNEQFF.

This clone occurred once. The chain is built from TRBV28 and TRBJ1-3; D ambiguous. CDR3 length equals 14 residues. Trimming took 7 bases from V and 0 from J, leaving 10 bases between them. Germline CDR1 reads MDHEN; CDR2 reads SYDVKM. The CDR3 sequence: CASTLGHSGNTIYF. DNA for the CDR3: TGTGCCAGCACCCTAGGCCACTCTGGAAACACCATATATTTT.

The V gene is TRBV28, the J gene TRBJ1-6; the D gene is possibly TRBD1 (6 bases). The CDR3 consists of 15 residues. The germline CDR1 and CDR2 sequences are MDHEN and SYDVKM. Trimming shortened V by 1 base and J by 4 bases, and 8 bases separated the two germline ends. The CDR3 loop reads CASSLYQGYNSPLHF. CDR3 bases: TGTGCCAGCAGTTTATATCAGGGGTATAATTCACCCCTCCACTTT.

Here the CDR3 DNA reads TGTGCCAGCTCGGGACAGGGGGCCAATCAGCCCCAGCATTTT. Amino acids: CASSGQGANQPQHF. J is TRBJ1-5 and V is TRBV6-5; 12 nucleotides line up with TRBD1. Germline CDR1 MNHEY, CDR2 SVGAGI. Unmatched junction bases numbered 2, after V lost 8 bases and J lost 3 bases. The CDR3 is 14 residues long.

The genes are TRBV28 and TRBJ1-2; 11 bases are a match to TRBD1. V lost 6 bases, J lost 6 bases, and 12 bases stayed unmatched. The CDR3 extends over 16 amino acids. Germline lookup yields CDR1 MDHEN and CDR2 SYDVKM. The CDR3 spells CASSWTGGAMRDGYTF. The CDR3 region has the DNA TGTGCCAGCAGCTGGACAGGGGGCGCGATGAGGGATGGCTACACCTTC.

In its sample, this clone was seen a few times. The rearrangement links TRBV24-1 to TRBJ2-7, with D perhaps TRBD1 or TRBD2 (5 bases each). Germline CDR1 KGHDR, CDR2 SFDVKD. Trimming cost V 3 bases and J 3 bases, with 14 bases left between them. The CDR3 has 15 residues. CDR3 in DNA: TGTGCCACCAGTGATCCACCTAAGGGGAGCTACGAGCAGTACTTC. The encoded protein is CATSDPPKGSYEQYF.

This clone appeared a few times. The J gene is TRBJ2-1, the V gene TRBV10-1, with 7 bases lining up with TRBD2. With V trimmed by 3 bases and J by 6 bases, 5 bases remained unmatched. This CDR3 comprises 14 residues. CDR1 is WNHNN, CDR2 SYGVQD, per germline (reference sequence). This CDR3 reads CASSDGLVGNEQFF. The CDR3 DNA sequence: TGCGCCAGCAGTGACGGACTAGTGGGCAATGAGCAGTTCTTC.